Sequencing of this T cell receptor (beta chain) was carried out in a study of shared clonotypes between healthy human individuals. The V end lost 7 bases, the J end lost 6 bases, and 15 bases lay between the germline ends. This CDR3 is built from 14 residues. The germline V gene encodes CDR1 SNHLY and CDR2 FYNNEI. Sequencing was performed with immunoSEQ multiplex PCR; in TCRdb, only in-frame clones are kept and a portion is missing. The data show hundreds of thousands of clones, with around 74% seen just once and 1.5% to 2% held by the top ten. J is TRBJ2-2 and V is TRBV2; perhaps D is TRBD1 or TRBD2 (5 bases each). The sequence was obtained from a woman aged 25 to 39 in good health. Sequencing input: memory CD4+ T cells sorted from blood. Regarding subset: CD45RA-negative fraction. The CDR3 coding sequence is TGTGCCAGCAAGACGGGACCCTCTTCCGGGGAGCTGTTTTTT. Translation: CASKTGPSSGELFF.